The next 20 T cell receptor beta chains were all read from a single sample in a study of T-cell memory formation after mild COVID-19. TCRdb ran MiXCR on the 5' RACE reads and lists one entry per CDR3 protein. Among a few hundred thousand distinct CDR3 sequences listed, about a fifth were seen once. Sequencing input: PBMCs or a T cell subset sorted from them (not recorded which). These receptor sequences come from an adult woman who had mild COVID-19 (a few samples of this study predate the infection). Cell type and time point are not known.

This clonotype has a handful of counts. This rearrangement joins TRBV7-8 to TRBJ1-2, with D perhaps TRBD1 (5 bases). CDR1 is SGHVS and CDR2 is FQNEAQ in the germline V gene. CDR3 length: 14 amino acids. Trimming removed 5 bases at V and 4 bases at J, with 14 bases between. CDR3 DNA sequence: TGTGCCAGCAGCCCAGGGACGACAAGCTATGGCTACACCTTC. This translates into CASSPGTTSYGYTF. The variable domain in full, with the rest retrieved from reference TRBV7-8 and TRBJ1-2, is GAGVSQSPRYKVAKRGQDVALRCDPISGHVSLFWYQQALGQGPEFLTYFQNEAQLDKSGLPSDRFFAERPEGSVSTLKIQRTQQEDSAVYLCASSPGTTSYGYTFGSGTRLTVV.

This clonotype came up a few times. The chain links TRBV5-1 to TRBJ1-1; D perhaps matches TRBD1 (6 bases). The V end lost 4 bases, the J end lost 0 bases, and 13 bases lay between the germline ends. Looked up from germline, CDR1 is SGHRS and CDR2 is YFSETQ. The CDR3 loop spans 15 amino acids. The CDR3 DNA reads as TGCGCCAGCAGCCCTAGGACAGACCTGAACACTGAAGCTTTCTTT. This encodes CASSPRTDLNTEAFF.

This clonotype was detected only a few times. The chain employs TRBV20-1 and TRBJ2-1; the match to TRBD2 covers 11 bases. The CDR3 totals 17 residues. The germline gives CDR1 DFQATT, CDR2 SNEGSKA (reference sequence). V was pared by 6 bases and J by 2 bases, with 12 bases of the junction left unmatched. CDR3 in DNA: TGCAGTGCCAAGGGACTAGCGGAACCACGGGCCTACAATGAGCAGTTCTTC. This translates into CSAKGLAEPRAYNEQFF.

This clonotype was observed many times. The rearrangement joins TRBV4-1 to TRBJ1-4; D is uncertain. The CDR3 contains 15 residues. V lost 1 base to trimming and J lost 3 bases, with 9 bases between them. Germline V gene sequence: CDR1 MGHRA, CDR2 YSYEKL. CDR3 sequence reads: CASSQVPGPNEKLFF. CDR3 bases: TGCGCCAGCAGCCAAGTACCTGGGCCTAATGAAAAACTGTTTTTT.

This chain links TRBV10-3 with TRBJ1-1; D call uncertain. The CDR3 runs to 11 residues. The V gene's germline CDR1 is ENHRY and CDR2 SYGVKD. Trimming stripped 6 bases from V and 1 base from J, with 3 bases between. The CDR3 bases are TGTGCCATCAGGGGGAACACTGAAGCTTTCTTT. Its translation is CAIRGNTEAFF.

The chain uses TRBV7-2 and TRBJ2-7; the match to TRBD2 covers 13 bases. The CDR3 has 16 amino acids. The germline gives CDR1 SGHTA, CDR2 FQGNSA. Losses at the gene ends were 4 bases for V and 0 bases for J; bases not matched to a gene: 3. CDR3 loop: CASSSGTSGISYEQYF. The DNA for the CDR3 is TGTGCCAGCAGCTCTGGGACTAGCGGGATCTCCTACGAGCAGTACTTC.

The gene calls are TRBV9 and TRBJ2-3; 7 positions match TRBD2. Trimming at V came to 4 bases and at J to 6 bases, leaving 23 bases not matched to a gene. The CDR3 runs to 19 residues. Germline CDR1 is SGDLS and CDR2 is YYNGEE. The CDR3 DNA reads TGTGCCAGCAGCCGTACGCGCACTCTAGCGGCCATCGAGGGGGATACGCAGTATTTT. Residues: CASSRTRTLAAIEGDTQYF.

This clonotype was counted only a few times. The V call is TRBV4-2, the J call TRBJ1-2; 7 bases match TRBD1. In germline, CDR1 is LGHNA, CDR2 YNFKEQ. V lost 6 bases, J lost 4 bases, and 8 bases stayed unmatched. The CDR3 totals 14 residues. This CDR3 reads CASSATQGGYGYTF. In DNA form, the CDR3 reads TGTGCCAGCAGTGCGACCCAGGGGGGCTATGGCTACACCTTC.

V usage is TRBV20-1 and J usage is TRBJ1-2, with unresolved D. The V gene's germline CDR1 is DFQATT and CDR2 SNEGSKA (reference sequence). Trimming took 0 bases from V and 4 from J, leaving 21 bases between them. The CDR3 length is 17 residues. The CDR3 protein is CSARDSAGGVDGYGYTF. CDR3 nucleotides: TGCAGTGCTAGAGATAGCGCCGGTGGGGTAGATGGCTATGGCTACACCTTC.

This clonotype was seen more than once but under ten times. This rearrangement joins TRBV4-2 to TRBJ1-3; no firm D call. CDR3 length: 16 amino acids. The germline V gene encodes CDR1 LGHNA and CDR2 YNFKEQ. Between the trimmed V and J ends, which lost 0 bases and 0 bases, there was a span of 9 bases. CDR3 nucleotides: TGTGCCAGCAGCCAAGATGTGGCGAACTCTGGAAACACCATATATTTT. Its translation is CASSQDVANSGNTIYF.

In its sample, this clonotype was seen a few times. The V and J genes are TRBV14 and TRBJ1-1; a weak D match, TRBD1 (5 bases). The CDR3 covers 15 residues. The germline V gene has CDR1 SGHDN and CDR2 FVKESK. Trimming left V 2 bases short and J 4 bases short, with 14 bases between. DNA for the CDR3: TGTGCCAGCAGCCAATACAGTTCCAGGGCCACTGAAGCTTTCTTT. Translated, it gives CASSQYSSRATEAFF.

This clonotype was seen many times. The chain employs TRBV5-6 and TRBJ1-5, with D unclear. This CDR3 contains 14 residues. CDR1 is SGHDT and CDR2 is YYEEEE in the germline V gene. V was trimmed by 0 bases and J by 4 bases, leaving 8 bases between them. DNA of the CDR3: TGTGCCAGCAGCTTGGCTCAGGTGAATCAGCCCCAGCATTTT. It translates to CASSLAQVNQPQHF.

This clonotype was counted only a few times. The chain recombines TRBV14 with TRBJ1-1; D not certain. This CDR3 comprises 13 residues. Trimming removed 5 bases at V and 0 bases at J, with 7 bases between. Germline CDR1 is SGHDN and CDR2 is FVKESK. The CDR3 loop is CASSASMNTEAFF. The DNA for the CDR3 is TGTGCCAGCAGCGCGAGTATGAACACTGAAGCTTTCTTT.

The chain is built from TRBV27 and TRBJ2-5; a weak D match, TRBD2 (6 bases). Trimming removed 4 bases at V and 7 bases at J, with 19 bases between. CDR3 length: 15 amino acids. Germline CDR1 and CDR2: MNHEY and SMNVEV (reference sequence). CDR3 sequence: CASSSPGLQPATQYF. The CDR3 DNA reads TGTGCCAGCAGTTCCCCGGGACTCCAACCGGCGACCCAGTACTTC.

V gene TRBV29-1 combines with J gene TRBJ2-1; TRBD1 might be the D (6 bases). The length of the CDR3 is 11 residues. In germline, CDR1 is SQVTM, CDR2 ANQGSEA. Trimming removed 4 bases from V and 7 bases from J, with 8 bases in between. The CDR3 spells CSVVQGNEQFF. The CDR3 bases are TGCAGCGTTGTTCAGGGGAATGAGCAGTTCTTC.

V and J are TRBV5-1 and TRBJ2-3; perhaps TRBD2 as D (5 bases). The CDR3 has 15 residues. Between the trimmed V and J ends, which lost 1 base and 2 bases, there was a span of 11 bases. Per germline, CDR1 SGHRS and CDR2 YFSETQ. CDR3 sequence reads: CASSLRRDFTDTQYF. The CDR3 DNA reads TGCGCCAGCAGCTTGCGACGGGATTTCACAGATACGCAGTATTTT.

In its sample, this clonotype was seen a few times. The chain employs TRBV18 and TRBJ1-4; the D gene is possibly TRBD1 (6 bases). Germline CDR1 and CDR2: KGHSH and LQKENI. The CDR3 extends over 15 amino acids. The V end lost 4 bases, the J end lost 3 bases, and 12 bases lay between the germline ends. CDR3 sequence: CASSLTGTANEKLFF. As DNA, the CDR3 is TGTGCCAGCTCACTTACAGGGACGGCTAATGAAAAACTGTTTTTT.

In this sample, this clonotype turned up a few times. This chain uses TRBV7-2 with TRBJ2-1; 8 bases line up with TRBD2. The CDR3 covers 16 residues. V was clipped by 1 base and J by 2 bases; unmatched bases: 4. Germline V gene data show CDR1 as SGHTA and CDR2 as FQGNSA. The CDR3 DNA sequence: TGTGCCAGCAGCTTAGTTTTCGGGGGGGCCTACAATGAGCAGTTCTTC. Protein sequence: CASSLVFGGAYNEQFF. Full variable domain (remainder filled in from reference TRBV7-2 and TRBJ2-1): GAGVSQSPSNKVTEKGKDVELRCDPISGHTALYWYRQSLGQGLEFLIYFQGNSAPDKSGLPSDRFSAERTGGSVSTLTIQRTQQEDSAVYLCASSLVFGGAYNEQFFGPGTRLTVL.

This clonotype has a single count. The J gene is TRBJ2-7, the V gene TRBV11-3; 10 positions agree with TRBD2. CDR1 and CDR2 (germline): SGHNT, YENEEA. CDR3 size: 15 residues. Trimming removed 5 bases from V and 2 bases from J; junction bases left unmatched: 6. The CDR3 bases are TGTGCCAGCAGCCACGGACTAGCGGCAACCTACGAGCAGTACTTC. Translated: CASSHGLAATYEQYF.

This clonotype was detected a few times. V usage is TRBV5-5 and J usage is TRBJ2-1; 8 bases match TRBD2. Germline-derived CDR1 and CDR2 are SGHKS and YYEKEE (reference sequence). Germline trimming cut 0 bases from V and 5 bases from J; bases unmatched to any gene: 7. The CDR3 sequence is 16 residues long. CDR3 sequence (DNA): TGTGCCAGCAGCTTGGTGGCTAGCGGGCAACACAATGAGCAGTTCTTC. This sequence encodes CASSLVASGQHNEQFF.